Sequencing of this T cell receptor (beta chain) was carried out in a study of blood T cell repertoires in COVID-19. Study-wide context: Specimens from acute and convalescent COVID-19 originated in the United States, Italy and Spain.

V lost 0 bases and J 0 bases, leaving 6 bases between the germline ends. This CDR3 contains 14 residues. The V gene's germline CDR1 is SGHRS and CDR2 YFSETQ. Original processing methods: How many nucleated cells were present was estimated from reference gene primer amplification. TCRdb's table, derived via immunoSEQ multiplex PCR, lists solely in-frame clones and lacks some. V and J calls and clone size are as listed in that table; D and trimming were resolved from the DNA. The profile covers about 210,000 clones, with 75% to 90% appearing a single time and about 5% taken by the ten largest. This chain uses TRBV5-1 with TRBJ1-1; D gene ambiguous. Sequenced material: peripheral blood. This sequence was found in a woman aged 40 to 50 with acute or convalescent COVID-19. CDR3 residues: CASSLGSVNTEAFF. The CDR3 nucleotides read TGCGCCAGCAGCTTGGGATCGGTGAACACTGAAGCTTTCTTT. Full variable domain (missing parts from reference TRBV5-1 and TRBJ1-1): KAGVTQTPRYLIKTRGQQVTLSCSPISGHRSVSWYQQTPGQGLQFLFEYFSETQRNKGNFPGRFSGRQFSNSRSEMNVSTLELGDSALYLCASSLGSVNTEAFFGQGTRLTVV.